The sequence of this TCR beta chain was determined in a study of blood T cell repertoires in COVID-19. Study context: COVID-19 samples collected from the United States, Italy and Spain covered acute and convalescent phases. The analysed material was cDNA or gDNA that came from T cells, B-cell-depleted T cells, or PBMCs.

Here immunoSEQ multiplex PCR was the method, and the copy in TCRdb shows in-frame clones only, minus some. The data show around 100,000 clones, roughly four fifths seen once. The receptor's source is a man aged 65 to 79 with active or convalescent COVID-19. The sequenced material came from peripheral blood.

CDR3 bases: TGTGCCAGCAGCCCGGACAGGGTCCAAGAGACCCAGTACTTC. Translating gives CASSPDRVQETQYF. The chain combines TRBV6-5 with TRBJ2-5, with 8 nucleotides matching TRBD1. The germline CDR1 and CDR2 sequences are MNHEY and SVGAGI. The V segment lost 6 bases and the J segment 1 base; nucleotides outside the gene matches: 4. The CDR3 runs 14 residues.